This T cell receptor (beta chain) was recovered during a study of breast tumors, draining lymph nodes, adjacent tissues. Study-wide points: Findings are consistent with lymph node origin and intratumoral expansion of most tumor T cells. Compared with lymph nodes, tumors were less diverse; compared with nontumor tissue, more. Data only fit, rather than demonstrated, lymph node origin of most tumor T cells.

Breast cancer patients provided tissue from their axillary draining lymph nodes. TCRdb recomputed calls from the multiplex PCR reads with MiXCR, one row per CDR3 protein. The sample shows about 200,000 distinct CDR3 sequences, 25% to 40% of them seen only once. This clonotype was seen at least ten times. Its antigen is unidentified. Sequences were obtained from axillary lymph node tissue. The sequence derives from a female donor with breast cancer. Some clones in this sample may be carry-over from other donors' samples.

The DNA for the CDR3 is TGTGCCAGCAGCTTTGATTCAGCGGGTGAGACCCAGTACTTC. Its protein product is CASSFDSAGETQYF. The chain joins TRBV7-2 to TRBJ2-5; a weak D match, TRBD2 (6 bases). CDR1 is SGHTA and CDR2 is FQGNSA in the germline V gene. Trimming pared 3 bases from V and 5 bases from J, leaving 13 bases between. CDR3 length: 14 amino acids. Complete variable domain (other parts from reference TRBV7-2 and TRBJ2-5): GAGVSQSPSNKVTEKGKDVELRCDPISGHTALYWYRQSLGQGLEFLIYFQGNSAPDKSGLPSDRFSAERTGGSVSTLTIQRTQQEDSAVYLCASSFDSAGETQYFGPGTRLLVL.